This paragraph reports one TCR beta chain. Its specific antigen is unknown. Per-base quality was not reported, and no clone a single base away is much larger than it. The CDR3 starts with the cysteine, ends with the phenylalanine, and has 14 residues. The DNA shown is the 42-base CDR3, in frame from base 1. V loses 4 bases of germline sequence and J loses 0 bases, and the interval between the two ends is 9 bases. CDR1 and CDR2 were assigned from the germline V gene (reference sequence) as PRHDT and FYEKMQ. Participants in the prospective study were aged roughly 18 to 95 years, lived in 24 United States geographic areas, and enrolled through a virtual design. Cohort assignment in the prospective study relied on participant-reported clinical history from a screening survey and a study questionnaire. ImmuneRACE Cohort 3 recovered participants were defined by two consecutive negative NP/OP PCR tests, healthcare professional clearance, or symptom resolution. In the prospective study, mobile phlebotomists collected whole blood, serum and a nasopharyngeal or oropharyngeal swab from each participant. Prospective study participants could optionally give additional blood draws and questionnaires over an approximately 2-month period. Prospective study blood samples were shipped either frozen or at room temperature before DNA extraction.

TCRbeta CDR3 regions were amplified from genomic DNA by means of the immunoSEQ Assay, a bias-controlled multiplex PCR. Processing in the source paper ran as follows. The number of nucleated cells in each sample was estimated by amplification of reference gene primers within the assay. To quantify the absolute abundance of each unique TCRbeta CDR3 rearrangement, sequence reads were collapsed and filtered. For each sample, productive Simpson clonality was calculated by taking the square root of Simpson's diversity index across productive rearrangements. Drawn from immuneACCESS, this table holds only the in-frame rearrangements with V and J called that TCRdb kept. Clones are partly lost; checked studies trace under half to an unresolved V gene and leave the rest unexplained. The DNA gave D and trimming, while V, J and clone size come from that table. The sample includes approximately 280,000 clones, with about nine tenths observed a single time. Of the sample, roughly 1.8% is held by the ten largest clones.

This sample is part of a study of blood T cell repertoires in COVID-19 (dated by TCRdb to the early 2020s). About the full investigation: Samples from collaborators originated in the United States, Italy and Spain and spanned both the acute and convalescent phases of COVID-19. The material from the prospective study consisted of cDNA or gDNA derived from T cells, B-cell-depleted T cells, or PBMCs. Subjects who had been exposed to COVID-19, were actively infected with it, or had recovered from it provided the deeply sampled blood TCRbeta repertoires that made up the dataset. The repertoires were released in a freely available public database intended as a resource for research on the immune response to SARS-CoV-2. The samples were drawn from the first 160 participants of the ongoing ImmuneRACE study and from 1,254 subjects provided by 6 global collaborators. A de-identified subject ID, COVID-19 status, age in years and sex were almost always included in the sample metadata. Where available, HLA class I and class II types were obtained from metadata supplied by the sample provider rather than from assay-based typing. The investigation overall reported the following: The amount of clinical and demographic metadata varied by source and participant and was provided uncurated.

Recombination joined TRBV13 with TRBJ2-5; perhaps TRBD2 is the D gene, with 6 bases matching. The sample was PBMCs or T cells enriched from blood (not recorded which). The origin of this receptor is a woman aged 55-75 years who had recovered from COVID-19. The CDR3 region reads CASSSRGNQETQYF. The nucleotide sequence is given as TGTGCCAGCAGCTCACGGGGGAACCAAGAGACCCAGTACTTC.